The clone carrying this T cell receptor (beta chain) was found a few times. No antigen is known for it. The sample originates from a study of T cells in Graves' hyperthyroidism and ophthalmopathy. Template material for amplifying TCR beta CDR3 regions consisted of RNA transcripts. The TCR CDR3 first-round RT-PCR relied on the HTBI primer set. TCRdb re-called the multiplex PCR reads with MiXCR, one entry per CDR3 protein. The sample yields around 420,000 distinct CDR3 sequences, around a sixth seen once. Study-level findings and limits: Expanded thyroid clonotypes (above 0.001) were mostly also found in blood.

A lack of ophthalmopathy progression within 18 months defined stable Graves' hyperthyroidism. Reasons for excluding patients were uncontrolled infection, other autoimmune disease, pregnancy or lactation. The PBMCs had their origin in around 9.1 ml of fresh peripheral blood. What was sequenced was blood. The receptor comes from a woman aged 18-29 years with Graves' hyperthyroidism.

The chain's CDR3 is CASSPPANTGELFF. The CDR3 nucleotides are TGTGCCAGCAGTCCCCCGGCGAACACCGGGGAGCTGTTTTTT. This chain joins TRBV12-3 or TRBV12-4 and TRBJ2-2; no clear D gene. The CDR3 extends over 14 amino acids. Trimming stripped 5 bases from V and 0 bases from J, with 7 bases between.